This TCR beta chain was recorded in a study of blood T cell repertoires in COVID-19. Recruitment covered fewer than 25 US areas and drew participants whose ages spanned about 18 to 100 years. Clinical histories supplied by participants themselves formed the basis of cohort assignment. Germline V gene data show CDR1 as SGHTA and CDR2 as FQGNSA. V shed 3 bases and J shed 0 bases, with 5 bases lying between them. The CDR3 spans 13 residues. The method was immunoSEQ multiplex PCR; TCRdb's version includes in-frame clones alone and lacks a portion of them. The table has just over 300,000 clones, approximately 84% seen once.

The rearrangement links TRBV7-2 to TRBJ1-1; D uncertain. The receptor comes from a man aged 30-40 years who had recovered from COVID-19. Input material: PBMCs or T cells enriched from blood (not recorded which). The CDR3 loop is CASSFQMNTEAFF. In DNA form, the CDR3 reads TGTGCCAGCAGCTTCCAAATGAACACTGAAGCTTTCTTT.